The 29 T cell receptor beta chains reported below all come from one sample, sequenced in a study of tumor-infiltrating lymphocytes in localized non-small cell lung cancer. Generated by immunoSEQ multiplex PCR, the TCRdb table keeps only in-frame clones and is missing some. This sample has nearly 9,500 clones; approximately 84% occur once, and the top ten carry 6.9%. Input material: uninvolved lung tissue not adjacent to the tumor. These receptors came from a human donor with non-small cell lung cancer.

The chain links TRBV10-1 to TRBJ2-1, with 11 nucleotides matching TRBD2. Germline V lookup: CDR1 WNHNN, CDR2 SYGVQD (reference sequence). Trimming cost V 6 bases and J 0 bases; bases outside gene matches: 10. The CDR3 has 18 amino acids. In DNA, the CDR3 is TGCGCCAGCAGAGCCGGGACTAGCGGAATCGGCTCCTACAATGAGCAGTTCTTC. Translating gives CASRAGTSGIGSYNEQFF.

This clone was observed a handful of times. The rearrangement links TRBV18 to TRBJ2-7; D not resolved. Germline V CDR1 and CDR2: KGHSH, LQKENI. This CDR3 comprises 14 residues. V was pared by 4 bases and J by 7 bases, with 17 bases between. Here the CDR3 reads CASSQSGSVGEQYF. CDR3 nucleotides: TGTGCCAGCTCACAGTCGGGCAGTGTGGGTGAGCAGTACTTC.

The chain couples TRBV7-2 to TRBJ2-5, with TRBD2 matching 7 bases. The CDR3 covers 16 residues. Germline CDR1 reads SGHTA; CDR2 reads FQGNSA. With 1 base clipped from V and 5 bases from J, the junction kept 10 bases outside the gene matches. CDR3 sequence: CASSLELGLGGETQYF. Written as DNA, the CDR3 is TGTGCCAGCAGCTTAGAACTCGGACTAGGAGGGGAGACCCAGTACTTC.

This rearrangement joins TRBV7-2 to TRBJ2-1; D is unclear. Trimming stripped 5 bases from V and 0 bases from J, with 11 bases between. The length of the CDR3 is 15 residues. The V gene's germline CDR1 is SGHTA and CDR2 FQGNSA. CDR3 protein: CASSPRKSSYNEQFF. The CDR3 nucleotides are TGTGCCAGCAGCCCTAGGAAGAGCTCCTACAATGAGCAGTTCTTC.

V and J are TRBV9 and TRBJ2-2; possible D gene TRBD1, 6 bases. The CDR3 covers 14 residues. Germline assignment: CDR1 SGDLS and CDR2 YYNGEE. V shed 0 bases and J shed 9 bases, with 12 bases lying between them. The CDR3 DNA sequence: TGTGCCAGCAGCGTAGACAGGGTTGCTAGGGAGCTGTTTTTT. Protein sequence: CASSVDRVARELFF.

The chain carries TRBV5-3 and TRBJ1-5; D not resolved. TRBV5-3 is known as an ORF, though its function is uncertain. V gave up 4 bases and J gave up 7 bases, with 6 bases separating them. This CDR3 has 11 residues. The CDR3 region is CARSTIQPQHF. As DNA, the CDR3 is TGTGCCAGAAGCACCATCCAGCCCCAGCATTTT.

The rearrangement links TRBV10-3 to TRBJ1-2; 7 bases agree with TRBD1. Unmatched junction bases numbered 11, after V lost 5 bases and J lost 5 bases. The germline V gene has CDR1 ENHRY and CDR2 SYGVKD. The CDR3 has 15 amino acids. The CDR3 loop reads CAISPTPGQTYGYTF. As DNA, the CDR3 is TGTGCCATCAGTCCGACTCCGGGACAGACGTATGGCTACACCTTC.

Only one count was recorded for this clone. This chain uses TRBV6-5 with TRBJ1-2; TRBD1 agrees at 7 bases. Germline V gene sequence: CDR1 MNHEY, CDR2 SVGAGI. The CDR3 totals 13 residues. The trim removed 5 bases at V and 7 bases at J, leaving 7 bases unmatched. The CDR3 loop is CASSLPTGVGYTF. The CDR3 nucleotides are TGTGCCAGCAGTCTTCCAACAGGGGTTGGCTACACCTTC.

In DNA form, the CDR3 reads TGTGCCAGTAGCCCCACCGGGGGGGCTTCCAATCAGCCCCAGCATTTT. This sequence encodes CASSPTGGASNQPQHF. The chain recombines TRBV19 with TRBJ1-5; D perhaps matches TRBD1 (6 bases). This CDR3 has 16 amino acids. V shed 6 bases and J shed 3 bases, with 18 bases lying between them. CDR1 is LNHDA, CDR2 SQIVND, per germline (reference sequence).

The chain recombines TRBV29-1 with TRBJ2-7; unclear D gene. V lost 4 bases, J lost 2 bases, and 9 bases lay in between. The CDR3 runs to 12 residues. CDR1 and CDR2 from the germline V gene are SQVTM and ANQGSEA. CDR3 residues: CSVVRPPYEQYF. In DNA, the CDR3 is TGCAGCGTTGTACGCCCGCCCTACGAGCAGTACTTC.

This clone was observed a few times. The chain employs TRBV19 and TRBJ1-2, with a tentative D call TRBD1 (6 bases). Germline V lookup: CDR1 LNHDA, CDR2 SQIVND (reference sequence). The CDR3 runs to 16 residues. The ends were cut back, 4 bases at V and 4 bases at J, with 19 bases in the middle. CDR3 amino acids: CASSKPTFDRIYGYTF. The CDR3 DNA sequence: TGTGCCAGTAGTAAGCCCACCTTTGACAGGATCTATGGCTACACCTTC.

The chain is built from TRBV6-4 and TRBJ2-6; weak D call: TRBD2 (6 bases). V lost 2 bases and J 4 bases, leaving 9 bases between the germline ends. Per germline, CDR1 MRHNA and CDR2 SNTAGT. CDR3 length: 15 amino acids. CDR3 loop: CASSDGGNGANVLTF. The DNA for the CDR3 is TGTGCCAGCAGTGACGGGGGGAACGGGGCCAACGTCCTGACTTTC.

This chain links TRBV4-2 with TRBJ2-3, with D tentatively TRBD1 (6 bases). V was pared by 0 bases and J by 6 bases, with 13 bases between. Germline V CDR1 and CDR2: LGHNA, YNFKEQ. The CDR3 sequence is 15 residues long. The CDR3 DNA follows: TGTGCCAGCAGCCAAGAAGGGGGTGAGATGGATACGCAGTATTTT. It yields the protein CASSQEGGEMDTQYF.

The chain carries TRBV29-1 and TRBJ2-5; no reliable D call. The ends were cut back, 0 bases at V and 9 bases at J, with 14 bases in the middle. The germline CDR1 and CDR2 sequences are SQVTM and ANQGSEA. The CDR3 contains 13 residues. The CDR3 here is CSVEEASLMAQYF. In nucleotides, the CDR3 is TGCAGCGTTGAAGAGGCTAGTCTGATGGCCCAGTACTTC.

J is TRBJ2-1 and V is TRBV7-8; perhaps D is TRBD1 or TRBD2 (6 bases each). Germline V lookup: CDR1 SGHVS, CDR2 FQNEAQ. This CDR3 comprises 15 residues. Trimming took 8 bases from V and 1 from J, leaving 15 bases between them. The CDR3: CASHTGGPSYNEQFF. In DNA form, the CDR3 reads TGTGCCAGCCATACCGGGGGCCCTTCCTACAATGAGCAGTTCTTC.

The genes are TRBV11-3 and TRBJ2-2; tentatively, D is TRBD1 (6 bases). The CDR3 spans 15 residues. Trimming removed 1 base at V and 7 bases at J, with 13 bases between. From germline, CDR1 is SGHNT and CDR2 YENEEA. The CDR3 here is CASSLGLQGYGELFF. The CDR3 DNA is TGTGCCAGCAGCTTAGGTTTACAGGGATACGGGGAGCTGTTTTTT.

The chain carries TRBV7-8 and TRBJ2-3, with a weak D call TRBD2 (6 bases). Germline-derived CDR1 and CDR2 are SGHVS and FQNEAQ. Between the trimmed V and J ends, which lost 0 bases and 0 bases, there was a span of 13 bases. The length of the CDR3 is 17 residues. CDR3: CASSLARGSPSTDTQYF. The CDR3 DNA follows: TGTGCCAGCAGCTTAGCTCGGGGGAGCCCTAGCACAGATACGCAGTATTTT.

CDR3 bases: TGCGCCAGCAGCTCGGTTGCGGGGGACAGGGGGCGTCTTATGAACACTGAAGCTTTCTTT. Translated: CASSSVAGDRGRLMNTEAFF. V and J are TRBV5-1 and TRBJ1-1; 12 nucleotides align to TRBD1. Germline values: CDR1 SGHRS, CDR2 YFSETQ. V lost 3 bases to trimming and J lost 0 bases; unmatched junction nucleotides: 15. CDR3 length: 20 residues.

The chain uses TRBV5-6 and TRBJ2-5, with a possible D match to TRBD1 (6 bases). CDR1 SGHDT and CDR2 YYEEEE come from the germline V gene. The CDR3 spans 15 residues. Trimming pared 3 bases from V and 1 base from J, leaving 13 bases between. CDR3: CASSSAQGVQETQYF. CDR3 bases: TGTGCCAGCAGCTCGGCACAGGGAGTCCAAGAGACCCAGTACTTC.

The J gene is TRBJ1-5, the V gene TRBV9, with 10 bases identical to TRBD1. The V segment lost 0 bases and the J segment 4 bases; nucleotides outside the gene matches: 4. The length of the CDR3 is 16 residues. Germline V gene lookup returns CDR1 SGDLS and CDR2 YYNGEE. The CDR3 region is CASSVGTGGGNQPQHF. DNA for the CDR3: TGTGCCAGCAGCGTAGGGACAGGGGGTGGAAATCAGCCCCAGCATTTT.

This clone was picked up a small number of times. The DNA for the CDR3 is TGCGCCAGCAGCTTGAGGACCGATGAGGAGCAGTACTTC. It yields the protein CASSLRTDEEQYF. V and J are TRBV5-1 and TRBJ2-7; the D is unclear. V was pared by 1 base and J by 7 bases, with 12 bases between. Germline V CDR1 and CDR2: SGHRS, YFSETQ. The length of the CDR3 is 13 residues.

CDR3 sequence reads: CASSQDYSGYTF. CDR3 DNA: TGTGCCAGCAGCCAAGACTACAGTGGCTACACCTTC. The genes are TRBV14 and TRBJ1-2; no reliable D call. This CDR3 region has 12 residues. Germline V CDR1 and CDR2: SGHDN, FVKESK. Trimming removed 0 bases at V and 7 bases at J, with 6 bases between.

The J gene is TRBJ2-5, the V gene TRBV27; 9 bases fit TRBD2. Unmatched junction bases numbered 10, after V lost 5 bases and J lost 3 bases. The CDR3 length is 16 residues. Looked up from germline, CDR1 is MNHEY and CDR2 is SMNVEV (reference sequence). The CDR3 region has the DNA TGTGCCAGCAGTCCCCTGGGCGGGGGGGCCGAAGAGACCCAGTACTTC. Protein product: CASSPLGGGAEETQYF.

DNA of the CDR3: TGTGCCAGTAGTATGAAATTGGGGCAGGGCGGTCACGAGCAGTACTTC. Its protein is CASSMKLGQGGHEQYF. The V gene is TRBV19, the J gene TRBJ2-7, with D perhaps TRBD1 (5 bases). This CDR3 spans 16 amino acids. Germline CDR1 LNHDA, CDR2 SQIVND (reference sequence). Trimming removed 3 bases at V and 5 bases at J, with 20 bases between.

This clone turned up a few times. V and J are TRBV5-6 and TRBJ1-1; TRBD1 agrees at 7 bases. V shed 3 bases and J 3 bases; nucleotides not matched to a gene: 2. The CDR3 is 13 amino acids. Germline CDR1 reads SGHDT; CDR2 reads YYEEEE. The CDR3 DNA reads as TGTGCCAGCAGCTCCCAGGGGGACACTGAAGCTTTCTTT. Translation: CASSSQGDTEAFF.

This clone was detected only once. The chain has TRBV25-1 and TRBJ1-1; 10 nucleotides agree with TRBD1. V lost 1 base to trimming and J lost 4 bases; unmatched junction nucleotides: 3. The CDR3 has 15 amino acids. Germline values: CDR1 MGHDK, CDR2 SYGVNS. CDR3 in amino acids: CASSESGTGVTEAFF. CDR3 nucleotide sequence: TGTGCCAGCAGTGAATCCGGGACAGGGGTCACTGAAGCTTTCTTT.

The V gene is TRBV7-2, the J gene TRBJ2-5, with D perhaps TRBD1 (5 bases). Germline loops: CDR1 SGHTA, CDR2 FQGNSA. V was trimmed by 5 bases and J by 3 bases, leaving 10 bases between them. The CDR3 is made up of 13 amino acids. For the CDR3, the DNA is TGTGCCAGCAGCCGCCGACAGAAAGAGACCCAGTACTTC. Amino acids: CASSRRQKETQYF.

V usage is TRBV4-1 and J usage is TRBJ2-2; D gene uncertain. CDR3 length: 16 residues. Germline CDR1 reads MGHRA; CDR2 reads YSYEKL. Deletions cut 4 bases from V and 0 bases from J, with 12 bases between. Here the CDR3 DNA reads TGCGCCAGCAGCCGCTGGACGACCCCGAACACCGGGGAGCTGTTTTTT. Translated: CASSRWTTPNTGELFF.

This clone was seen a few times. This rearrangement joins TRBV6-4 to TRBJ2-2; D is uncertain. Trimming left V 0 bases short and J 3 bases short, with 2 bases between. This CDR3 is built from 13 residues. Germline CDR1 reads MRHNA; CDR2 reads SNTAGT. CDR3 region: CASSDSDTGELFF. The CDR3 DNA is TGTGCCAGCAGTGACTCGGACACCGGGGAGCTGTTTTTT.